This TCR beta chain derives from a study of blood T cell repertoires in COVID-19. Study-level information: There were acute and convalescent COVID-19 samples, and they came from the United States, Italy and Spain. PBMCs, B-cell-depleted T cells, or T cells provided the cDNA or gDNA that made up the material.

J was trimmed by 6 bases and V by 0 bases; bases with no gene match: 11. This CDR3 is built from 16 residues. Germline V gene sequence: CDR1 SGHNT, CDR2 YYREEE (reference sequence). Generated by immunoSEQ multiplex PCR, the TCRdb table keeps only in-frame clones and is missing some. The repertoire holds approximately 200,000 clones, approximately 78% seen once, with 12% in the top ten. The V call is TRBV5-4, the J call TRBJ1-2; 7 bases are a match to TRBD1. The sequenced sample was peripheral blood. The receptor was derived from a woman at least 80 years old with COVID-19, enrolled during active disease. This CDR3 reads CASSLALGGAWDGYTF. In nucleotides, the CDR3 is TGTGCCAGCAGCTTGGCCTTAGGGGGCGCTTGGGATGGCTACACCTTC.